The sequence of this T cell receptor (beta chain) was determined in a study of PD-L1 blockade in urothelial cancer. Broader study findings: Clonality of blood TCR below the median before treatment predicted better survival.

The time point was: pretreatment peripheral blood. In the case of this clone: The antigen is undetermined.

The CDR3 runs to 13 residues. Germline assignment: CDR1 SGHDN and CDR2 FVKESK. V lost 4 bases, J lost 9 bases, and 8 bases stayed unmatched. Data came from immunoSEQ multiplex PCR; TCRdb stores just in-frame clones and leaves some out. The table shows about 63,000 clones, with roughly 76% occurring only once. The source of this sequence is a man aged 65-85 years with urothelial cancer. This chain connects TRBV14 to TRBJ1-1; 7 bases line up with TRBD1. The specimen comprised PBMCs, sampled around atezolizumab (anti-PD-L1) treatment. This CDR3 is CASSLERQGQAFF. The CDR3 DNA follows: TGTGCCAGCAGCCTGGAGAGACAGGGCCAAGCTTTCTTT.